One sample yielded the 7 T cell receptor beta chains listed below, sequenced in a study of beta chain features in type 1 diabetes. Sequencing targeted expressed TCRB transcripts, as all isolated RNA had been reverse transcribed. TCRdb's copy holds only in-frame clones and misses some; the assay was immunoSEQ multiplex PCR. In the table there are under 450,000 clones, approximately 16% of which are singletons. Input material: naive CD4+ T cells from blood. The receptors shown here come from a woman aged 18-35 years in good health.

This clone occurred a few times. The rearrangement links TRBV29-1 to TRBJ2-5; 9 nucleotides agree with TRBD1. This CDR3 region has 13 residues. Losses at the gene ends were 7 bases for V and 5 bases for J; bases not matched to a gene: 8. CDR1 SQVTM and CDR2 ANQGSEA come from the germline V gene. This chain's CDR3 is CSARDRVGETQYF. Written as DNA, the CDR3 is TGCAGCGCCCGGGACAGGGTGGGCGAGACCCAGTACTTC.

This clone was seen more than once but under ten times. In DNA, the CDR3 is TGTGCCAGCAGCTTCCCGGGACAGGGGAACTATGGCTACACCTTC. Its protein is CASSFPGQGNYGYTF. The chain recombines TRBV7-9 with TRBJ1-2, with 10 bases that match TRBD1. CDR1 and CDR2 (germline): SEHNR, FQNEAQ (reference sequence). V lost 3 bases and J lost 2; bases outside the gene matches: 3. CDR3 length equals 15 residues.

This clone was detected a few times. The gene calls are TRBV7-9 and TRBJ1-5; 9 bases match TRBD1. V shed 8 bases and J 2 bases; nucleotides not matched to a gene: 7. Germline lookup yields CDR1 SEHNR and CDR2 FQNEAQ (reference sequence). The CDR3 runs 15 residues. DNA for the CDR3: TGTGCCAGCGGGAACAGGGGGCACGGCAATCAGCCCCAGCATTTT. Residues: CASGNRGHGNQPQHF.

This clone showed up just a few times. The V gene is TRBV6-1, the J gene TRBJ1-5; perhaps TRBD1 as D (5 bases). CDR3 length: 15 residues. V lost 8 bases and J lost 6, with 20 bases in between. Germline V gene sequence: CDR1 MNHNS, CDR2 SASEGT. The CDR3 nucleotides read TGTGCCAGCTTATCCCAGGGTGCCTTCGGTCAGCCCCAGCATTTT. Translated: CASLSQGAFGQPQHF.

V gene TRBV5-8 combines with J gene TRBJ2-2, with 11 bases fitting TRBD2. The V gene end was trimmed by 3 bases and the J gene end by 1 base; junction bases not matched to a gene: 2. Germline V lookup: CDR1 SGHTS, CDR2 YDEGEE. The CDR3 runs 16 residues. In DNA, the CDR3 is TGTGCCAGCAGCTCCGGGACTAGCGGGAACACCGGGGAGCTGTTTTTT. It specifies CASSSGTSGNTGELFF.

This clone was counted only a few times. The rearrangement links TRBV11-2 to TRBJ2-5, with no clear D. This CDR3 comprises 16 residues. Deletions cut 3 bases from V and 4 bases from J, with 18 bases between. CDR1 and CDR2 from the germline V gene are SGHAT and FQNNGV. Here the CDR3 reads CASSFLPRTGGETQYF. DNA of the CDR3: TGTGCCAGCAGCTTCCTCCCTCGTACGGGTGGAGAGACCCAGTACTTC.

This clone was detected only a few times. V gene TRBV10-3 combines with J gene TRBJ2-1, with TRBD2 as a possible D gene (5 bases). Trimming removed 3 bases from V and 5 bases from J, with 14 bases in between. Germline assignment: CDR1 ENHRY and CDR2 SYGVKD. CDR3 length: 15 amino acids. This chain's CDR3 is CAISDAPPGNNEQFF. DNA of the CDR3: TGTGCCATCAGTGACGCGCCCCCGGGGAACAATGAGCAGTTCTTC.